This is a list of T cell receptor beta chains from one sample in a study of shared clonotypes between healthy human individuals. Produced via immunoSEQ multiplex PCR; TCRdb's table is partial and in-frame only. The data show approximately 2.5 million clones, with 90% to 95% seen just once and around 0.15% held by the top ten. Sequences were obtained from naive CD4+ T cells sorted from blood. These receptors originate from a man aged 18 to 29 in good health. CDR3s include the opening cysteine and the closing phenylalanine or tryptophan. The order of the fields is V gene, D gene, clone size, CDR3 length, J gene, CDR3 protein, CDR3 DNA. A D gene is named only where the DNA matches it firmly. Size is omitted from some rows. Given values are once, few, many or a class for expanded clones.

V: TRBV14; D: NA; size: NA; length: 15; J: TRBJ1-2; CDR3: CASSQASAGPYGYTF; DNA: TGTGCCAGCAGCCAAGCATCAGCAGGACCGTATGGCTACACCTTC
V: TRBV29-1; D: NA; size: NA; length: 10; J: TRBJ2-7; CDR3: CSAGFEEQYF; DNA: TGCAGCGCTGGTTTCGAGGAGCAGTACTTC
V: TRBV9; D: TRBD1; size: NA; length: 18; J: TRBJ1-4; CDR3: CASSVGPSQTGRNEKLFF; DNA: TGTGCCAGCAGCGTAGGGCCCTCCCAGACAGGGCGAAATGAAAAACTGTTTTTT
V: TRBV6-1; D: TRBD1; size: NA; length: 12; J: TRBJ2-7; CDR3: CASSEVTGGQYF; DNA: TGTGCCAGCAGTGAAGTTACAGGGGGGCAGTACTTC
V: TRBV2; D: NA; size: NA; length: 21; J: TRBJ1-4; CDR3: CASTLKGTAGHNRRTNEKLFF; DNA: TGTGCCAGCACTCTCAAGGGTACGGCGGGACACAATAGAAGAACTAACGAAAAACTGTTTTTT
V: TRBV7-2; D: TRBD1; size: NA; length: 14; J: TRBJ1-2; CDR3: CASSAGQGGSGYTF; DNA: TGTGCCAGCAGCGCGGGACAGGGGGGCTCTGGCTACACCTTC
V: TRBV18; D: NA; size: NA; length: 19; J: TRBJ1-2; CDR3: CASSPLGDFSAGFGYGYTF; DNA: TGTGCCAGCTCACCTCTTGGCGATTTTTCGGCAGGCTTTGGCTATGGCTACACCTTC
V: TRBV30; D: NA; size: once; length: 12; J: TRBJ2-7; CDR3: CAWSVGEYEQYF; DNA: TGTGCCTGGAGTGTAGGGGAGTACGAGCAGTACTTC
V: TRBV30; D: NA; size: NA; length: 22; J: TRBJ2-6; CDR3: CAWSALRIFTESSTSGANVLTF; DNA: TGTGCCTGGAGTGCCCTCCGGATTTTCACTGAGAGTTCAACCTCTGGGGCCAACGTCCTGACTTTC
V: TRBV4-3; D: NA; size: once; length: 14; J: TRBJ2-1; CDR3: CASSLRGSYNEQFF; DNA: TGCGCCAGCAGCCTCCGGGGCTCCTACAATGAGCAGTTCTTC
V: TRBV19; D: NA; size: NA; length: 14; J: TRBJ1-1; CDR3: CASTALGVNTEAFF; DNA: TGTGCCAGTACCGCCCTGGGGGTGAACACTGAAGCTTTCTTT
V: TRBV18; D: NA; size: NA; length: 14; J: TRBJ2-5; CDR3: CASSPIGGQETQYF; DNA: TGTGCCAGCTCACCTATTGGGGGACAAGAGACCCAGTACTTC
V: TRBV5-4; D: NA; size: NA; length: 15; J: TRBJ2-3; CDR3: CASSSQGTSTDTQYF; DNA: TGTGCCAGCAGCTCTCAGGGGACTAGCACAGATACGCAGTATTTT
V: TRBV7-9; D: NA; size: NA; length: 13; J: TRBJ2-1; CDR3: CASSLREYNEQFF; DNA: TGTGCCAGCAGCTTGAGGGAGTACAATGAGCAGTTCTTC
V: TRBV18; D: TRBD1; size: NA; length: 15; J: TRBJ2-2; CDR3: CASSPGQGAAGELFF; DNA: TGTGCCAGCTCACCCGGACAGGGGGCGGCCGGGGAGCTGTTTTTT
V: TRBV6-5; D: TRBD1; size: few; length: 15; J: TRBJ1-5; CDR3: CASSRTGFSNQPQHF; DNA: TGTGCCAGCAGTAGGACAGGGTTTAGCAATCAGCCCCAGCATTTT
V: TRBV6-5; D: NA; size: NA; length: 12; J: TRBJ2-1; CDR3: CASSYFTGEQFF; DNA: TGTGCCAGCAGTTACTTCACCGGGGAGCAGTTCTTC
V: TRBV11-3; D: NA; size: NA; length: 14; J: TRBJ2-3; CDR3: CASSPNPSTDTQYF; DNA: TGTGCCAGCAGCCCTAACCCTAGCACAGATACGCAGTATTTT
V: TRBV6-5; D: NA; size: NA; length: 15; J: TRBJ1-2; CDR3: CASSYLDGGPYGYTF; DNA: TGTGCCAGCAGTTACCTGGACGGCGGTCCCTATGGCTACACCTTC
V: TRBV2; D: TRBD1; size: NA; length: 13; J: TRBJ2-7; CDR3: CASSAQGVGEQYF; DNA: TGTGCCAGCAGTGCACAGGGGGTGGGAGAGCAGTACTTC
V: TRBV28; D: NA; size: NA; length: 15; J: TRBJ1-6; CDR3: CASGGASTTNSPLHF; DNA: TGTGCCAGTGGGGGGGCGTCCACCACTAATTCACCCCTCCACTTT
V: TRBV5-1; D: NA; size: NA; length: 16; J: TRBJ2-6; CDR3: CASSLDGSSGANVLTF; DNA: TGCGCCAGCAGCTTAGACGGAAGCTCTGGGGCCAACGTCCTGACTTTC
V: TRBV28; D: NA; size: NA; length: 13; J: TRBJ1-1; CDR3: CASSLRVGTEAFF; DNA: TGTGCCAGCAGTTTACGGGTCGGGACTGAAGCTTTCTTT
V: TRBV20-1; D: NA; size: NA; length: 11; J: TRBJ2-3; CDR3: CSALPADTQYF; DNA: TGCAGTGCACTTCCCGCAGATACGCAGTATTTT
V: TRBV5-4; D: NA; size: NA; length: 15; J: TRBJ2-5; CDR3: CASSLDVSVQETQYF; DNA: TGTGCCAGCAGCTTGGATGTTTCGGTGCAAGAGACCCAGTACTTC
V: TRBV28; D: TRBD1; size: NA; length: 14; J: TRBJ2-7; CDR3: CASKGQGASYEQYF; DNA: TGTGCCAGCAAGGGGCAGGGGGCCTCCTACGAGCAGTACTTC
V: TRBV29-1; D: TRBD2; size: NA; length: 13; J: TRBJ2-7; CDR3: CSVGTSVAYEQYF; DNA: TGCAGCGTTGGGACTAGCGTTGCCTACGAGCAGTACTTC
V: TRBV28; D: NA; size: NA; length: 14; J: TRBJ2-1; CDR3: CASTALGSYNEQFF; DNA: TGTGCCAGCACCGCGCTCGGCTCCTACAATGAGCAGTTCTTC
V: TRBV9; D: TRBD2; size: NA; length: 16; J: TRBJ2-5; CDR3: CASSVAWGGAGETQYF; DNA: TGTGCCAGCAGCGTAGCCTGGGGGGGAGCTGGGGAGACCCAGTACTTC
V: TRBV29-1; D: TRBD2; size: NA; length: 15; J: TRBJ2-5; CDR3: CSVIEGGGFGETQYF; DNA: TGCAGCGTGATTGAGGGCGGGGGATTTGGGGAGACCCAGTACTTC
V: TRBV2; D: NA; size: NA; length: 12; J: TRBJ2-7; CDR3: CASRVLPIEQYF; DNA: TGTGCCAGCCGGGTTCTCCCCATCGAGCAGTACTTC
V: TRBV28; D: NA; size: NA; length: 12; J: TRBJ2-7; CDR3: CASMRAFREQYF; DNA: TGTGCCAGCATGAGGGCCTTTCGCGAGCAGTACTTC